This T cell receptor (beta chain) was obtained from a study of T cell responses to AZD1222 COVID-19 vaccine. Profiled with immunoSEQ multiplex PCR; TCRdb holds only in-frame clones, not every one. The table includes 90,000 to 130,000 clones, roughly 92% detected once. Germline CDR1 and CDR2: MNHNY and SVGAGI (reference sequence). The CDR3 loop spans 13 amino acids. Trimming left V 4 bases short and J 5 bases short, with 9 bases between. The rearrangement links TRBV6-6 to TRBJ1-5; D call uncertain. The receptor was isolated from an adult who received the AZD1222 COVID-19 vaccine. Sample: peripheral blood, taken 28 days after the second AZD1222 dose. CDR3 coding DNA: TGTGCCAGCAGTTCCGTGAGGGATCAGCCCCAGCATTTT. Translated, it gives CASSSVRDQPQHF.